The 9 T cell receptor beta chains in this list originate from one sample, sequenced in a study of T cells in Graves' hyperthyroidism and ophthalmopathy. TCR beta CDR3 regions were amplified from RNA. First-round RT-PCR with HTBI primers amplified the TCR CDR3 region. MiXCR was run by TCRdb on the multiplex PCR reads, yielding one entry per CDR3 protein. This sample has hundreds of thousands of distinct CDR3 sequences; about 25% occur once, and the top ten carry roughly a third. The material sequenced was blood. All receptors derive from a woman between 40 and 50 years old with Graves' ophthalmopathy.

The chain recombines TRBV12-3 or TRBV12-4 with TRBJ1-2, with TRBD1 matching over 7 bases. J was trimmed by 8 bases and V by 2 bases; bases with no gene match: 11. This CDR3 is built from 15 residues. CDR3 region: CASSLRDRQLYGYTF. The CDR3 bases are TGTGCCAGCAGTTTACGGGACAGACAACTATACGGCTACACCTTC.

This clonotype occurred a few times. This rearrangement joins TRBV20-1 to TRBJ2-2; no definite D call. Trimming removed 6 bases at V and 4 bases at J, with 18 bases between. CDR1 DFQATT and CDR2 SNEGSKA come from the germline V gene (reference sequence). The CDR3 contains 15 residues. The CDR3 DNA is TGCAGTGCCATCCGCCGGGCCTCGGTCACCGGGGAGCTGTTTTTT. Amino acid sequence: CSAIRRASVTGELFF.

This clonotype occurred many times. The V gene is TRBV6-2 or TRBV6-3, the J gene TRBJ2-5, with 7 bases aligning to TRBD2. V lost 7 bases to trimming and J lost 5 bases; unmatched junction nucleotides: 10. Germline lookup yields CDR1 MNHEY and CDR2 SVGEGT. CDR3 length: 14 residues. This CDR3 is CASKGAGPGETQYF. The CDR3 region has the DNA TGTGCCAGCAAGGGAGCGGGACCAGGGGAGACCCAGTACTTC.

The rearrangement links TRBV20-1 to TRBJ2-7; no clear D gene. V lost 0 bases to trimming and J lost 7 bases, with 7 bases between them. The CDR3 is 11 amino acids. Germline V gene sequence: CDR1 DFQATT, CDR2 SNEGSKA (reference sequence). The CDR3 is CSARDPWEQYF. In DNA, the CDR3 is TGCAGTGCTAGAGATCCCTGGGAGCAGTACTTC.

The chain combines TRBV12-3 or TRBV12-4 with TRBJ1-2; D call uncertain. V lost 1 base, J lost 6 bases, and 12 bases lay in between. The CDR3 covers 14 residues. CDR3 sequence: CASSLVPGRDGYTF. The DNA for the CDR3 is TGTGCCAGCAGTTTAGTCCCGGGCCGTGATGGCTACACCTTC.

This clonotype was counted ten times or more. This chain connects TRBV27 to TRBJ2-2; 9 positions match TRBD2. Germline V gene lookup returns CDR1 MNHEY and CDR2 SMNVEV (reference sequence). The CDR3 length is 19 residues. With V trimmed by 7 bases and J by 4 bases, 19 bases remained unmatched. The CDR3 DNA follows: TGTGCCAGCAAAACGAATTCCCCCTGGCGGGAGGGGGGCACCGGGGAGCTGTTTTTT. Translation: CASKTNSPWREGGTGELFF.

CDR3 coding DNA: TGTGCCACCAGCCGTGGACGGCAAGAGACCCAGTACTTC. Protein: CATSRGRQETQYF. V and J are TRBV24-1 and TRBJ2-5, with unresolved D. Germline-derived CDR1 and CDR2 are KGHDR and SFDVKD. Trimming stripped 7 bases from V and 2 bases from J, with 10 bases between. The length of the CDR3 is 13 residues.

The chain is built from TRBV24-1 and TRBJ2-3; 11 nucleotides line up with TRBD1. V lost 4 bases, J lost 0 bases, and 5 bases stayed unmatched. Germline CDR1 and CDR2: KGHDR and SFDVKD. This CDR3 spans 17 amino acids. CDR3 coding DNA: TGTGCCACCAGTGACCCGGGACAGGGGGAGAGCACAGATACGCAGTATTTT. Translated: CATSDPGQGESTDTQYF.

This clonotype was counted ten times or more. J is TRBJ2-7 and V is TRBV6-2 or TRBV6-3; D not certain. The germline V and J ends were trimmed by 2 bases and 5 bases, with 10 bases remaining between them. Germline assignment: CDR1 MNHEY and CDR2 SVGEGT. The CDR3 loop spans 13 amino acids. The CDR3 DNA sequence: TGTGCCAGCAGTTACACCCCCCTCGACGAGCAGTACTTC. Residues: CASSYTPLDEQYF.